This T cell receptor beta chain stems from a study of OX40 agonist ivuxolimab in advanced cancers. For the study at large: Cancers in dose escalation were hepatocellular, melanoma, renal cell and head and neck.

The assay was immunoSEQ multiplex PCR, and TCRdb's table has in-frame clones only and misses some. The data show about 46,000 clones, with 88% seen just once and 55% to 60% held by the top ten. Study-level results: On average, a greater number of expanded clones characterised CD8+ T cells relative to CD4+. By week 6 at 0.1 to 3.0 mg/kg, blood CD4+ and CD8+ T cells had expanded clonally.

Deletions cut 0 bases from V and 1 base from J, with 9 bases between. The germline gives CDR1 MGHRA, CDR2 YSYEKL. The CDR3 length is 16 residues. This clone was observed once. Its cognate antigen is unknown. The TCR sequence derives from an adult with an advanced solid tumor such as melanoma, head and neck, liver or kidney cancer. The V and J genes are TRBV4-1 and TRBJ2-2; D is ambiguous. Sample: CD4+ or CD8+ T cells sorted from blood, taken in a trial of the OX40 agonist ivuxolimab. The DNA for the CDR3 is TGCGCCAGCAGCCAAGATTTTGTAGGGAACACCGGGGAGCTGTTTTTT. Its translation: CASSQDFVGNTGELFF.